A selection of T cell receptor beta chains follows, all from one sample in a study of shared clonotypes between healthy human individuals. Generated by immunoSEQ multiplex PCR, the TCRdb table keeps only in-frame clones and is missing some. The sample consists of roughly 530,000 clones, 90% to 96% of them appearing once. The specimen was naive CD4+ T cells sorted from blood. Receptors were obtained from a woman in her twenties or thirties in good health. CDR3s include the opening cysteine and the closing phenylalanine or tryptophan. A D gene is named only where the DNA matches it firmly.

DNA,CDR3,V,J,D,length
TGTGCCAGCACCTCCGGGGGGGGGCTCCGGGACTACGAGCAGTACTTC,CASTSGGGLRDYEQYF,TRBV28,TRBJ2-7,TRBD2,16
TGTGCCAGCAGTTTAGACAGTGGAAACACCATATATTTT,CASSLDSGNTIYF,TRBV28,TRBJ1-3,.,13
TGTGCCAGCAGTTACGACAGGGCTAGGGGTGAGCAGTTCTTC,CASSYDRARGEQFF,TRBV6-5,TRBJ2-1,TRBD1,14
TGTGCCAGCAGCCAGGGTCGGACAGGGGAACGAGATGGCTACACCTTC,CASSQGRTGERDGYTF,TRBV7-2,TRBJ1-2,TRBD1,16
TGTGCCATCAGTGAGGGGATAGCTGAAGCTTTCTTT,CAISEGIAEAFF,TRBV10-3,TRBJ1-1,.,12
TGTGCCAGCAGCCCTCAACTAGCGGGAGAGCAGTACTTC,CASSPQLAGEQYF,TRBV28,TRBJ2-7,TRBD2,13
TGCGCCAGCAGGCCGGGACAGGGGGCGATTTTATCGGTAAACACTGAAGCTTTCTTT,CASRPGQGAILSVNTEAFF,TRBV4-1,TRBJ1-1,TRBD1,19
TGTGCCAGCTCACCACGGACTGGGGGGGAAGAGACCCAGTACTTC,CASSPRTGGEETQYF,TRBV18,TRBJ2-5,TRBD2,15
TGTGCCAGCAGTTACTCCGGGAACTATGGCTACACCTTC,CASSYSGNYGYTF,TRBV6-5,TRBJ1-2,.,13
TGTGCCAGCTCACCGGCGTACGAGCAGTACTTC,CASSPAYEQYF,TRBV18,TRBJ2-7,.,11
TGTGCCAGCAGCTTAACCCGAACAGGGGCCCACACAGATACGCAGTATTTT,CASSLTRTGAHTDTQYF,TRBV7-6,TRBJ2-3,TRBD1,17
TGTGCCAGCAGCTCGGCCAGGGGGAATTCTCACTACGAGCAGTACTTC,CASSSARGNSHYEQYF,TRBV7-9,TRBJ2-7,TRBD1,16
TGTGCCAGCAGTTATGACCTAGCCCGGGGAAAACTGTTTTTT,CASSYDLARGKLFF,TRBV27,TRBJ1-4,.,14
TGTGCCAGCAGTATCCCGACTAGCGGGAGGGGAGGGCAGTACTTC,CASSIPTSGRGGQYF,TRBV2,TRBJ2-7,TRBD2,15
TGTGCCAGCTCTGAAGGACCCAATTCACCCCTCCACTTT,CASSEGPNSPLHF,TRBV27,TRBJ1-6,.,13
TGTGCCAGCAGTTTATACGTCCGGGCCACCAACTCCTACGAGCAGTACTTC,CASSLYVRATNSYEQYF,TRBV28,TRBJ2-7,.,17
TGTGCCTGGAGTCCCCGACAGGGGCGAGTAGGCTCCTACAATGAGCAGTTCTTC,CAWSPRQGRVGSYNEQFF,TRBV30,TRBJ2-1,TRBD1,18
TGCGCCAGCAGCCAAGTACGCGGACTAGCGGGAGGGCCCCGGACCGGGGAGCTGTTTTTT,CASSQVRGLAGGPRTGELFF,TRBV4-1,TRBJ2-2,TRBD2,20